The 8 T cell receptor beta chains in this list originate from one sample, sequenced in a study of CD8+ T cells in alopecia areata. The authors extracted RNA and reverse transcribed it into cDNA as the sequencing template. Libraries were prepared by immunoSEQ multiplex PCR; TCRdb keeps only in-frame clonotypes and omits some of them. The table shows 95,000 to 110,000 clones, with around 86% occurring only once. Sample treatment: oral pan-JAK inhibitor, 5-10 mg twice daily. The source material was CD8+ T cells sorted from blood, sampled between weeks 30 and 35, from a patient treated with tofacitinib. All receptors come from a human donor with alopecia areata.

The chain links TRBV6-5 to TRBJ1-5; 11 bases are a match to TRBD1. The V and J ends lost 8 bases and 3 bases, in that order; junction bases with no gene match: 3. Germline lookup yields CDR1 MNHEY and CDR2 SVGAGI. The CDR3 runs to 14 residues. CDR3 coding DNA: TGTGCCAGCTCGGACAGGGGGCACAATCAGCCCCAGCATTTT. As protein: CASSDRGHNQPQHF.

Here the CDR3 DNA reads TGTGCCAGCAGTCACCGGACAGGTCTTGAGCAGTTCTTC. Translation gives CASSHRTGLEQFF. The rearrangement joins TRBV27 to TRBJ2-1; 7 nucleotides agree with TRBD1. The ends lost 5 bases at V and 9 bases at J; junction bases unmatched: 7. CDR3 size: 13 residues. The germline gives CDR1 MNHEY, CDR2 SMNVEV (reference sequence).

The CDR3 loop is CASSQVAPGSVSAFF. The CDR3 bases are TGCGCCAGCAGCCAAGTGGCTCCGGGGTCAGTGTCGGCTTTCTTT. The J gene is TRBJ1-1, the V gene TRBV4-1; no definite D call. The V end lost 1 base, the J end lost 11 bases, and 20 bases lay between the germline ends. The germline gives CDR1 MGHRA, CDR2 YSYEKL. The CDR3 sequence is 15 residues long.

The CDR3 protein is CASSGTRGQKDYGYTF. For the CDR3, the DNA is TGTGCCAGCAGCGGAACTAGGGGGCAGAAAGACTATGGCTACACCTTC. The V gene is TRBV27, the J gene TRBJ1-2; TRBD1 agrees at 7 bases. This CDR3 has 16 amino acids. The junction had 13 bases not matched to a gene; V was cut back by 6 bases and J by 3 bases. From germline, CDR1 is MNHEY and CDR2 SMNVEV (reference sequence).

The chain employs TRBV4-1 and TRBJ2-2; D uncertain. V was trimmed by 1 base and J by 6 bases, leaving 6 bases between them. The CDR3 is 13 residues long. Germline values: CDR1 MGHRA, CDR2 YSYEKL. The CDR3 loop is CASSQAVAGELFF. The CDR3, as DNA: TGCGCCAGCAGCCAAGCCGTCGCCGGGGAGCTGTTTTTT.

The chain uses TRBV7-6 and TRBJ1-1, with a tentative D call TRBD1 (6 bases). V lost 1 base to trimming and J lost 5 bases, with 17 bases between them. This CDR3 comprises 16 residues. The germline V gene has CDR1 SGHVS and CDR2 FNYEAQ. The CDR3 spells CASSLGVDRCNTEAFF. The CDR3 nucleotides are TGTGCCAGCAGCTTAGGAGTTGACAGGTGCAATACTGAAGCTTTCTTT.

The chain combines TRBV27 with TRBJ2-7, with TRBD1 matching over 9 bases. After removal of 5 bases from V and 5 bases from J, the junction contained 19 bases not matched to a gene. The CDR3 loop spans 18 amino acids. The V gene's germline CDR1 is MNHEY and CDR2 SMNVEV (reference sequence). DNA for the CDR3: TGTGCCAGCAGTCCCCTCCCGGGACAGGGTTCAGGGATGGACGAGCAGTACTTC. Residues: CASSPLPGQGSGMDEQYF.

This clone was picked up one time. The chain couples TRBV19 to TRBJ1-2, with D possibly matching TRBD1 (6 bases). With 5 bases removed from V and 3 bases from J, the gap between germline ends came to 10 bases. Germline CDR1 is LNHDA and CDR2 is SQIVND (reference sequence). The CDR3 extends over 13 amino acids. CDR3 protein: CASSFQGHYGYTF. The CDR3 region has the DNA TGTGCCAGTAGTTTCCAGGGGCACTATGGCTACACCTTC.